Below, 27 T cell receptor beta chains from the same sample are listed, as sequenced in a study of blood T cell repertoires in COVID-19. Method: immunoSEQ multiplex PCR; TCRdb's copy keeps in-frame clones and lacks some. The sample includes about 20,000 clones, around 74% seen only once; the top ten take approximately 53%. The sequencing input was peripheral blood. These receptors were collected from an elderly man with acute or convalescent COVID-19.

The chain carries TRBV10-3 and TRBJ2-7, with D perhaps matching TRBD1 (5 bases). The ends were cut back, 10 bases at V and 7 bases at J, with 17 bases in the middle. The CDR3 length is 12 residues. From germline, CDR1 is ENHRY and CDR2 SYGVKD. CDR3 region: CATSRTSGEQYF. CDR3 bases: TGTGCCACCTCCAGGACCTCAGGGGAGCAGTACTTC.

This chain links TRBV7-9 with TRBJ2-5; maybe TRBD2 (5 bases). The CDR3 totals 15 residues. V dropped 5 bases and J dropped 5 bases, with 18 bases sitting between them. Germline V gene sequence: CDR1 SEHNR, CDR2 FQNEAQ (reference sequence). The CDR3 sequence is CASSPIGLAGETQYF. CDR3 DNA sequence: TGTGCCAGCAGCCCAATAGGACTGGCCGGGGAGACCCAGTACTTC. Full variable domain (missing parts from reference TRBV7-9 and TRBJ2-5): DTGVSQNPRHKITKRGQNVTFRCDPISEHNRLYWYRQTLGQGPEFLTYFQNEAQLEKSRLLSDRFSAERPKGSFSTLEIQRTEQGDSAMYLCASSPIGLAGETQYFGPGTRLLVL.

The chain recombines TRBV5-8 with TRBJ2-7; 7 nucleotides line up with TRBD1. The CDR3 runs 15 residues. Germline assignment: CDR1 SGHTS and CDR2 YDEGEE. Trimming at V came to 0 bases and at J to 2 bases, leaving 5 bases not matched to a gene. CDR3: CASSLGPQGAYEQYF. CDR3 nucleotides: TGTGCCAGCAGCTTGGGTCCCCAGGGGGCCTACGAGCAGTACTTC.

The genes are TRBV24-1 and TRBJ2-3, with 11 bases fitting TRBD2. The CDR3 is 16 amino acids. Germline loops: CDR1 KGHDR, CDR2 SFDVKD. Unmatched junction bases numbered 6, after V lost 4 bases and J lost 4 bases. CDR3: CATSEPKGLAADTQYF. The CDR3 DNA is TGTGCCACCAGTGAGCCCAAGGGACTAGCGGCAGATACGCAGTATTTT.

V is TRBV6-2 or TRBV6-3 and J is TRBJ1-2, with TRBD1 identical over 9 bases. Germline V gene data show CDR1 as MNHEY and CDR2 as SVGEGT. The length of the CDR3 is 15 residues. Trimming cost V 0 bases and J 5 bases; bases outside gene matches: 4. The CDR3 sequence: CASSYSTGGPYGYTF. Here the CDR3 DNA reads TGTGCCAGCAGTTACTCGACAGGGGGGCCGTATGGCTACACCTTC.

The gene calls are TRBV6-6 and TRBJ1-3, with TRBD1 identical over 9 bases. Germline V CDR1 and CDR2: MNHNY, SVGAGI (reference sequence). Trimming at V came to 2 bases and at J to 7 bases, leaving 3 bases not matched to a gene. The CDR3 is 14 residues long. The CDR3 DNA follows: TGTGCCAGCAGTTACGGACAGGGGAGTAACACCATATATTTT. It codes for CASSYGQGSNTIYF.

The chain has TRBV4-2 and TRBJ2-1; 9 bases fit TRBD2. The CDR3 consists of 16 residues. CDR1 LGHNA and CDR2 YNFKEQ come from the germline V gene. After removal of 7 bases from V and 7 bases from J, the junction contained 14 bases not matched to a gene. CDR3 sequence (DNA): TGTGCCAGCACCAATGGGGGAGCTAGCGGGAAGAATGAGCAGTTCTTC. Translating it yields CASTNGGASGKNEQFF.

This chain's CDR3 is CASRRTGSYEQYV. The CDR3 nucleotides read TGCGCCAGCAGACGGACAGGTTCCTACGAGCAGTACGTC. The gene calls are TRBV23-1 and TRBJ2-7, with 7 bases matching TRBD1. TRBV23-1 qualifies as an ORF whose function is uncertain. The V and J ends lost 6 bases and 1 base, in that order; junction bases with no gene match: 3. This CDR3 spans 13 amino acids.

J is TRBJ1-4 and V is TRBV5-4; 8 bases match TRBD1. There are 14 residues in the CDR3. V was pared by 0 bases and J by 8 bases, with 3 bases of the junction left unmatched. Germline CDR1 is SGHNT and CDR2 is YYREEE (reference sequence). CDR3 loop: CASSLGTGREKLFF. Written as DNA, the CDR3 is TGTGCCAGCAGCTTGGGGACAGGGAGAGAAAAACTGTTTTTT. Using reference TRBV5-4 and TRBJ1-4 for the parts outside the CDR3, the full variable domain is ETGVTQSPTHLIKTRGQQVTLRCSSQSGHNTVSWYQQALGQGPQFIFQYYREEENGRGNFPPRFSGLQFPNYSSELNVNALELDDSALYLCASSLGTGREKLFFGSGTQLSVL.

The chain is built from TRBV20-1 and TRBJ2-7; no firm D call. The CDR3 consists of 11 residues. Trimming pared 0 bases from V and 3 bases from J, leaving 3 bases between. Germline assignment: CDR1 DFQATT and CDR2 SNEGSKA (reference sequence). The CDR3 reads CSARDNYEQYF. DNA of the CDR3: TGCAGTGCTAGAGACAACTACGAGCAGTACTTC.

The J gene is TRBJ1-3, the V gene TRBV2; a possible D gene is TRBD1 (5 bases). CDR3 size: 18 residues. Trimming took 3 bases from V and 0 from J, leaving 18 bases between them. Germline-derived CDR1 and CDR2 are SNHLY and FYNNEI. The CDR3 bases are TGTGCCAGCAGTGAGAGATTCGGGGGTTCATCCTCTGGAAACACCATATATTTT. Translated: CASSERFGGSSSGNTIYF.

In its sample, this clone was seen once. This chain connects TRBV7-2 to TRBJ2-1; 13 bases are shared with TRBD2. The germline gives CDR1 SGHTA, CDR2 FQGNSA. With V trimmed by 1 base and J by 7 bases, 10 bases remained unmatched. The CDR3 is made up of 18 amino acids. CDR3 sequence (DNA): TGTGCCAGCAGCTTAGTAAACCCGGGACTAGCGGGAAGTAATGAGCAGTTCTTC. Its translation: CASSLVNPGLAGSNEQFF.

The chain uses TRBV2 and TRBJ2-7; 10 bases line up with TRBD2. The CDR3 has 14 residues. Germline values: CDR1 SNHLY, CDR2 FYNNEI. In DNA, the CDR3 is TGTGCCAGCAGTCCCCACGGACTAGCGGACGATATGGACGTC. Protein sequence: CASSPHGLADDMDV.

This chain links TRBV3-1 (or the pseudogene TRBV3-2) with TRBJ1-6; D perhaps matches TRBD1 (6 bases). Trimming shortened V by 5 bases and J by 9 bases, and 14 bases separated the two germline ends. The CDR3 has 14 amino acids. CDR1 LGHDT and CDR2 YNNKEL come from the germline V gene (reference sequence). The CDR3 DNA reads as TGTGCCAGCAGCACAGGGCTAGGGGGTTCACCCCTCCACTTT. Translation gives CASSTGLGGSPLHF.

This chain links TRBV6-6 with TRBJ1-2; 7 bases map to TRBD1. CDR3 length equals 14 residues. Germline V gene data show CDR1 as MNHNY and CDR2 as SVGAGI (reference sequence). V lost 4 bases and J lost 7; bases outside the gene matches: 9. CDR3 nucleotides: TGTGCCAGCAGTTCTACGACAGGGTACAGTGGCTACACCTTC. It codes for CASSSTTGYSGYTF.

The V call is TRBV30, the J call TRBJ1-6, with 9 bases identical to TRBD1. V dropped 2 bases and J dropped 7; count of bases not matched to a gene: 9. Germline-derived CDR1 and CDR2 are GTSNPN and SVGIG (reference sequence). This CDR3 has 16 amino acids. CDR3 sequence: CAWSSSRDRVNSPLHF. Written as DNA, the CDR3 is TGTGCCTGGAGTTCATCTCGGGACAGGGTAAATTCACCCCTCCACTTT.

The J gene is TRBJ2-7, the V gene TRBV3-1 (or the pseudogene TRBV3-2); 7 positions agree with TRBD1. The germline CDR1 and CDR2 sequences are LGHDT and YNNKEL (reference sequence). The CDR3 is 16 residues long. After removal of 4 bases from V and 2 bases from J, the junction contained 11 bases not matched to a gene. CDR3 DNA: TGTGCCAGCAGCCCCACAGAGGTCAGGGGGACCTACGAGCAGTACTTC. This translates into CASSPTEVRGTYEQYF.

J is TRBJ1-4 and V is TRBV24-1; TRBD1 matches 7 bases. Germline V gene lookup returns CDR1 KGHDR and CDR2 SFDVKD. This CDR3 contains 15 residues. J gave up 0 bases and V 6 bases, and 3 bases lay outside the gene matches. CDR3 in amino acids: CATSQGGTTNEKLFF. The CDR3 region has the DNA TGTGCCACCAGTCAGGGGGGAACAACTAATGAAAAACTGTTTTTT.

The J gene is TRBJ2-7, the V gene TRBV2; a possible D gene is TRBD2 (6 bases). The germline V gene has CDR1 SNHLY and CDR2 FYNNEI. CDR3 size: 15 residues. Trimming took 4 bases from V and 0 from J, leaving 13 bases between them. The CDR3, as DNA: TGTGCCAGCAGTGGGGGGGTGGTTAGCTCCTACGAGCAGTACTTC. Translated: CASSGGVVSSYEQYF.

The sample holds a few counts of this clone. The chain uses TRBV6-5 and TRBJ1-1, with TRBD1 matching 7 bases. CDR3 length equals 13 residues. Germline V gives CDR1 MNHEY, CDR2 SVGAGI. V trimming: 10 bases; J trimming: 4 bases; junction bases outside the gene matches: 9. The CDR3 coding sequence is TGTGCCATGAGACAGGGAGCGGGCACTGAAGCTTTCTTT. Protein sequence: CAMRQGAGTEAFF.

The chain couples TRBV7-6 to TRBJ1-2, with D perhaps matching TRBD1 (5 bases). CDR1 SGHVS and CDR2 FNYEAQ come from the germline V gene. The CDR3 runs 15 residues. V shed 7 bases and J shed 4 bases, with 19 bases lying between them. CDR3 residues: CASTPMIRGLYGYTF. CDR3 coding DNA: TGTGCCAGCACCCCCATGATTAGGGGACTCTATGGCTACACCTTC. The full variable domain, rest sourced from reference TRBV7-6 and TRBJ1-2, is GAGVSQSPRYKVTKRGQDVALRCDPISGHVSLYWYRQALGQGPEFLTYFNYEAQQDKSGLPNDRFSAERPEGSISTLTIQRTEQRDSAMYRCASTPMIRGLYGYTFGSGTRLTVV.

The gene calls are TRBV23-1 and TRBJ2-1, with 7 bases matching TRBD2. TRBV23-1 is an ORF, and what it does is uncertain. The CDR3 sequence is 12 residues long. V lost 9 bases to trimming and J lost 5 bases; unmatched junction nucleotides: 4. The chain's CDR3 is CARSGTNNEQFF. CDR3 DNA sequence: TGCGCCAGGAGCGGGACCAACAATGAGCAGTTCTTC.

J is TRBJ2-2 and V is TRBV9; 10 nucleotides match TRBD2. The V and J ends lost 0 bases and 4 bases, in that order; junction bases with no gene match: 3. The germline gives CDR1 SGDLS, CDR2 YYNGEE. This CDR3 has 16 amino acids. The CDR3 DNA reads as TGTGCCAGCAGCGTAGGTCTAGCGGGAGCCACCGGGGAGCTGTTTTTT. This sequence encodes CASSVGLAGATGELFF.

This clone was seen only once. V is TRBV2 and J is TRBJ2-7, with TRBD1 matching over 7 bases. CDR1 and CDR2 (germline): SNHLY, FYNNEI. The V and J ends lost 7 bases and 3 bases, in that order; junction bases with no gene match: 12. The CDR3 loop spans 15 amino acids. The DNA for the CDR3 is TGTGCCAGCACCGGGACAGTCGGAGTGAACTACGAGCAGTACGTC. Its translation: CASTGTVGVNYEQYV.

The V gene is TRBV6-5, the J gene TRBJ2-1; 9 bases line up with TRBD2. The CDR3 length is 15 residues. The J segment lost 3 bases and the V segment lost 7 bases, leaving 7 bases of the junction unmatched. Per germline, CDR1 MNHEY and CDR2 SVGAGI. CDR3 nucleotide sequence: TGTGCCAGCATTTTTAGCGGGAGCGACTACAATGAGCAGTTCTTC. Its protein product is CASIFSGSDYNEQFF.

The count of this clone is one. This chain connects TRBV10-3 to TRBJ2-7; 8 positions agree with TRBD1. Unmatched junction bases numbered 0, after V lost 4 bases and J lost 7 bases. Germline values: CDR1 ENHRY, CDR2 SYGVKD. This CDR3 region has 11 residues. The CDR3 sequence: CAISGQGEQYF. CDR3 nucleotide sequence: TGTGCCATCAGTGGACAGGGGGAGCAGTACTTC.

The rearrangement joins TRBV7-6 to TRBJ2-3; D gene ambiguous. The CDR3 extends over 14 amino acids. Germline V CDR1 and CDR2: SGHVS, FNYEAQ. V dropped 4 bases and J dropped 4 bases, with 12 bases sitting between them. This CDR3 is CASSSQTLPDTQYF. The CDR3 DNA is TGTGCCAGCAGCTCTCAGACACTTCCAGATACGCAGTATTTT.